This TCR beta chain is drawn from a study of cytomegalovirus exposure and HLA in healthy donors. Primers for the PCR totalled 60 Vbeta and 13 Jbeta. Profiling relied on immunoSEQ multiplex PCR, and the TCRdb table lists in-frame clones only, not all of them. The sample includes roughly 200,000 clones, roughly a tenth seen only once; the top ten take less than 1.5%. A remark on this clone: What it binds is not known.

Study findings and constraints: In an earlier analysis, in some 500 donors, most V segments appeared productive either ~87% or ~30% of the time.

Per germline, CDR1 SGHRS and CDR2 YFSETQ. The V end was cut by 0 bases, the J end by 2 bases, with 11 bases between. The CDR3 has 15 amino acids. The J gene is TRBJ2-5, the V gene TRBV5-1; TRBD1 is a possible D gene (5 bases). Specimen: PBMCs. The TCR was taken from a young woman in good health and CMV-seropositive. In DNA form, the CDR3 reads TGCGCCAGCAGCTTGGCCACGCCAGGGCAAGAGACCCAGTACTTC. Protein: CASSLATPGQETQYF.